The 18 T cell receptor beta chains in this list originate from one sample, sequenced in a study of graft-versus-host responses after intestinal transplantation. This table comes from immunoSEQ multiplex PCR, and its TCRdb copy is limited to in-frame clones, with some not included. The sample yields 90,000 to 150,000 clones, 85% to 95% seen once. Their recognized antigens are unknown. The sample in question was unstimulated CD4+ T cells sorted from spleen or lymph node cells, obtained before intestinal transplant. The receptors here all came from a human donor who received an intestinal transplant.

V is TRBV7-3 and J is TRBJ2-1; 9 bases are a match to TRBD2. V lost 2 bases and J lost 10; bases outside the gene matches: 9. The germline V gene has CDR1 SGHTA and CDR2 FQGTGA. The CDR3 covers 15 residues. The CDR3 DNA sequence: TGTGCCAGCAGCTTACGACCCAGCGGGAGGCGCGAGCAGTTCTTC. Protein sequence: CASSLRPSGRREQFF.

The chain recombines TRBV28 with TRBJ2-1, with TRBD2 identical over 9 bases. Trimming took 2 bases from V and 7 from J; bases not matched to a gene: 12. Germline V gene lookup returns CDR1 MDHEN and CDR2 SYDVKM. There are 17 residues in the CDR3. This CDR3 is CASSLGGLAGGPNEQFF. In nucleotides, the CDR3 is TGTGCCAGCAGTTTAGGGGGCCTGGCGGGAGGGCCTAATGAGCAGTTCTTC.

The chain joins TRBV10-3 to TRBJ2-3; 16 nucleotides align to TRBD2. The CDR3 consists of 18 residues. CDR1 and CDR2 from the germline V gene are ENHRY and SYGVKD. After removal of 6 bases from V and 2 bases from J, the junction contained 8 bases not matched to a gene. Here the CDR3 DNA reads TGTGCCATCAGCCGGGGACTAGCGGGAGGGCTTACCACAGATACGCAGTATTTT. Its translation: CAISRGLAGGLTTDTQYF.

The chain recombines TRBV2 with TRBJ1-2; D not resolved. V dropped 3 bases and J dropped 4 bases, with 6 bases sitting between them. CDR1 is SNHLY and CDR2 is FYNNEI in the germline V gene. The CDR3 has 12 amino acids. CDR3 amino acids: CASSDSSYGYTF. Here the CDR3 DNA reads TGTGCCAGCAGTGACAGCTCCTATGGCTACACCTTC.

The V gene is TRBV19, the J gene TRBJ2-1, with 7 positions matching TRBD2. The CDR3 has 14 residues. The V segment lost 5 bases and the J segment 8 bases; nucleotides outside the gene matches: 9. CDR1 and CDR2 (germline): LNHDA, SQIVND (reference sequence). CDR3 nucleotide sequence: TGTGCCAGTAGTGCGGGACTACCTTCGGATGAGCAGTTCTTC. This gives the protein CASSAGLPSDEQFF.

The chain has TRBV6-1 and TRBJ1-1, with D possibly matching TRBD1 (6 bases). Trimming removed 3 bases at V and 3 bases at J, with 20 bases between. The CDR3 runs to 17 residues. The germline V gene encodes CDR1 MNHNS and CDR2 SASEGT. CDR3 bases: TGTGCCAGCAGTGACACTTACCTTTGGGGGGCCCACACTGAAGCTTTCTTT. Encoded protein: CASSDTYLWGAHTEAFF.

This chain uses TRBV27 with TRBJ1-4; D call uncertain. This CDR3 comprises 13 residues. Germline values: CDR1 MNHEY, CDR2 SMNVEV (reference sequence). V dropped 3 bases and J dropped 10 bases, with 12 bases sitting between them. CDR3 in amino acids: CASSLTGLGKLFF. CDR3 nucleotides: TGTGCCAGCAGTTTGACCGGCCTGGGAAAACTGTTTTTT.

The chain links TRBV29-1 to TRBJ2-1; no firm D call. CDR3 size: 13 residues. Germline V gene lookup returns CDR1 SQVTM and CDR2 ANQGSEA. Trimming removed 6 bases at V and 0 bases at J, with 9 bases between. The CDR3 loop is CSVEQSSYNEQFF. The DNA of the CDR3 is TGCAGCGTCGAACAGAGCTCCTACAATGAGCAGTTCTTC.

This clone has just a few counts. The rearrangement uses TRBV27 and TRBJ2-7; 7 bases map to TRBD2. Trimming removed 2 bases from V and 1 base from J; junction bases left unmatched: 2. This CDR3 is 14 amino acids long. CDR1 MNHEY and CDR2 SMNVEV come from the germline V gene (reference sequence). This CDR3 reads CASSLQGGSYEQYF. The CDR3 DNA reads as TGTGCCAGCAGTTTACAGGGAGGGTCCTACGAGCAGTACTTC.

This clone was counted a single time. The chain's CDR3 is CASSLRLQGVSGNTIYF. DNA of the CDR3: TGCGCCAGCAGCTTACGCTTACAGGGCGTCTCTGGAAACACCATATATTTT. J is TRBJ1-3 and V is TRBV5-1; TRBD1 is a possible D gene (6 bases). In germline, CDR1 is SGHRS, CDR2 YFSETQ. V was pared by 2 bases and J by 0 bases, with 15 bases between. This CDR3 contains 17 residues.

The chain links TRBV18 to TRBJ2-4, with 7 nucleotides matching TRBD1. Germline V lookup: CDR1 KGHSH, CDR2 LQKENI. The CDR3 contains 15 residues. The ends lost 5 bases at V and 0 bases at J; junction bases unmatched: 4. The CDR3 sequence: CASSMDRLAKNIQYF. The DNA for the CDR3 is TGTGCCAGCTCAATGGACAGGTTAGCCAAAAACATTCAGTACTTC.

For the CDR3, the DNA is TGTGCCAGCAGCTTCGAGGGTCTAGCAGGCCTCGAGCAGTACTTC. Translating it yields CASSFEGLAGLEQYF. This chain links TRBV13 with TRBJ2-7; tentative D call: TRBD2 (5 bases). The CDR3 has 15 amino acids. Germline CDR1 is PRHDT and CDR2 is FYEKMQ (reference sequence). Trimming stripped 3 bases from V and 6 bases from J, with 18 bases between.

The gene calls are TRBV7-2 and TRBJ2-3, with D uncertain. The CDR3 totals 12 residues. Trimming shortened V by 5 bases and J by 2 bases, and 5 bases separated the two germline ends. From germline, CDR1 is SGHTA and CDR2 FQGNSA. Written as DNA, the CDR3 is TGTGCCAGCAGCCAGTACACAGATACGCAGTATTTT. Its translation: CASSQYTDTQYF.

This clone is a singleton in its sample. This chain joins TRBV9 and TRBJ2-2; 8 positions match TRBD2. Germline-derived CDR1 and CDR2 are SGDLS and YYNGEE. This CDR3 is 14 amino acids long. V shed 1 base and J 7 bases; nucleotides not matched to a gene: 3. CDR3 DNA sequence: TGTGCCAGCAGCGTAAGCGGGAGTGTCGGGGAGCTGTTTTTT. Residues: CASSVSGSVGELFF.

V usage is TRBV30 and J usage is TRBJ1-5; no firm D call. Germline V gene lookup returns CDR1 GTSNPN and CDR2 SVGIG (reference sequence). The V and J ends lost 8 bases and 6 bases respectively, with 17 bases between them. The CDR3 length is 13 residues. CDR3 in amino acids: CAGSRNLGQPQHF. CDR3 DNA sequence: TGTGCCGGCAGTCGGAACCTCGGTCAGCCCCAGCATTTT.

The V call is TRBV7-9, the J call TRBJ1-3; D remains ambiguous. This CDR3 region has 14 residues. Germline V gene lookup returns CDR1 SEHNR and CDR2 FQNEAQ (reference sequence). Trimming shortened V by 2 bases and J by 0 bases, and 5 bases separated the two germline ends. The CDR3 loop reads CASSLTDSGNTIYF. The CDR3 DNA sequence: TGTGCCAGCAGCTTAACCGACTCTGGAAACACCATATATTTT.

This chain uses TRBV19 with TRBJ2-1, with D possibly TRBD1 on 6 matching bases. Per germline, CDR1 LNHDA and CDR2 SQIVND (reference sequence). The CDR3 sequence is 16 residues long. V lost 4 bases and J 5 bases, leaving 18 bases between the germline ends. In nucleotides, the CDR3 is TGTGCCAGTAGTAGAGAGGGGGATGTGATAGACAATGAGCAGTTCTTC. It yields the protein CASSREGDVIDNEQFF.

CDR3 nucleotide sequence: TGTGCCAGCAGCTCCGGGACTAGCTCCTACAATGAGCAGTTCTTC. The encoded protein is CASSSGTSSYNEQFF. The chain combines TRBV7-3 with TRBJ2-1; 8 bases are a match to TRBD2. The junction had 2 bases not matched to a gene; V was cut back by 4 bases and J by 0 bases. Germline assignment: CDR1 SGHTA and CDR2 FQGTGA. The length of the CDR3 is 15 residues.